This T cell receptor (beta chain) originates from a study of shared clonotypes between healthy human individuals (dated by TCRdb to about 2020). As for the study more broadly: The cohort included a few men and two women between 18 and 49 years of age. To estimate repertoire size and how much clonotypes are shared between individuals, the study performed deep sequencing of blood TCR repertoires from roughly five healthy adults. For each donor, three plates each were used for CD4 naive and CD4 memory, two plates were used for CD8 naive, and one plate was used for CD8 memory. Per donor, leukapheresis produced somewhere between about 0.94 and 9.5 billion PBMCs. To increase sequencing depth and limit assay-specific biases, different laboratories used diverse techniques to prepare libraries and sequence TCR repertoires.

Concerning this clone itself: What antigen it recognizes has not been identified. No base qualities exist here, and no much larger clone lies one base off it.

Relative to germline, V is 4 bases shorter and J is 0 bases shorter, with 10 bases between their ends. CDR1 and CDR2 are read off the germline V gene as SGHAT and FQNNGV. Taken from cysteine to phenylalanine, the CDR3 has 14 residues. The entry retains the CDR3 DNA only, 42 bases that are in frame from base 1. Using the deep immunoSEQ assay, multiplex PCR amplified TCR CDR3 regions from genomic DNA. Extracted genomic DNA from each cell subset was distributed evenly across all wells of several immunoSEQ 96-well plates, and each plate was treated as a replicate. For sorted subsets, about 220 ng of genomic DNA, equivalent to around 30,000 T cell genomes, went into each replicate PCR. Purified libraries were quantified with a Qubit 3.0 fluorometer, sized on a Bioanalyzer 2100, and re-quantified with the KAPA Library Quantification kit. Every immunoSEQ 96-well plate was sequenced on a dedicated single-read 150-cycle Illumina NextSeq 550 flow cell. The study's processing was this. Because the immunoSEQ output included only junctional sequences and no quality scores, the filtering could not be the same as the filtering used for full-length reads. To assign V/J genes and CDR3, sequences were annotated against IMGT germline references using PyIR, a Python wrapper for IgBLAST v1.9. Reads were removed for weak V/J assignments (E-value above 1e-6), missing CDR3, stop codons, out-of-frame junctions, or ambiguous translated residues. V3J clonotypes were defined as sequences sharing an identical inferred V gene, J gene, and CDR3 amino acid sequence. To compute the percentage overlap between repertoires, the number of shared unique clonotypes was divided by the size of the smaller repertoire. Three approaches were used to assess repertoire richness: RTK rarefaction, the Chao1 estimator, and Recon v2.1 estimates of unobserved clonotypes. For all TCRbeta clonotypes obtained by the gDNA method from a few donors, generation probabilities were computed with OLGA. TCRdb provides this immuneACCESS table in a form limited to in-frame rearrangements. Some clones are lacking; in checked studies, under half of them reflect an unresolved V gene, and why the rest are absent is not known. The V and J calls and clone size are taken from that table; D and trimming were inferred from the DNA. Counted in this sample were about 1.5 million clones; 95% to 99% of them appeared once. The leading ten clones occupy 0.4% to 0.55% of the sample.

Healthy HIV-negative adults with no recently reported acute infections or vaccinations were included as donors. Only Caucasian adults living in Nashville, Tennessee, USA were represented among the donors. CD4+ T cells were enriched by magnetic negative selection; naive cells were then positively selected on CD45RA, and the negative fraction formed the memory subset. Blood was obtained by leukapheresis, after which PBMCs were separated by Ficoll-Histopaque density gradient centrifugation and cryopreserved in liquid nitrogen vapor phase. Analytical flow cytometry was used to check the purity and quantity of each magnetically sorted T cell population. Each sorted fraction had its genomic DNA isolated and then quantified by UV absorbance on a Nanodrop 2000c. General findings and caveats noted by the study authors: Sampling was restricted to blood, and TCR repertoires in tissues likely differ from the TCR repertoires found in blood. Across several donors, about 4.5% of naive CD4, around 3.3% of naive CD8, roughly 2.2% of memory CD4, and 0.4% of memory CD8 clonotypes were shared. Because the study included a small number of donors, the genetic and exposure-history diversity represented was limited. Compared with non-shared clonotypes, clonotypes shared by all four sorted-subset donors had higher generation probabilities. Rarefaction of sorted-subset datasets indicated incomplete sequencing despite the large sequencing depth. Pairwise subsampling indicated that sequencing depth was expected to affect the degree of clonotype sharing among donors. Estimated clonotype richness was generally larger for naive than for memory subsets.

The TCR originated in a man aged 30-40 years in good health. This chain is built from TRBV11-2 and TRBJ2-7; the D gene is perhaps TRBD2, on 5 matching bases. Sequencing was done on a sample of naive CD4+ T cells sorted from blood. According to the study, the label for this sample's cell subset or site signals: CD45RA+ positively selected. The sequence in DNA is TGTGCCAGCAGCTCAGCGGTGCTCTCCTACGAGCAGTACTTC. The encoded protein is CASSSAVLSYEQYF.